The 5 T cell receptor beta chains listed next were all sequenced from one sample in a study of cytotoxic CD8 clonotypes in ibrutinib-treated CLL (dated by TCRdb to the early 2020s). Library construction relied on the immunoSEQ multiplex PCR assay. TCRdb took this table from immuneACCESS and kept in-frame rearrangements with V and J called. Such tables lack part of the clones; where checked against another copy, unresolved V genes explain under half of the gap, and the rest is unexplained. Present in this sample are some 150,000 clones, roughly 83% of which were seen just once. The ten biggest clones cover 9.5% to 15% of the sample. In light of the paper, this sample's time point label describes: 12 months on ibrutinib. The specimen comprised PBMCs, sampled after 12 months of ibrutinib treatment. The source is a human donor with chronic lymphocytic leukemia.

The chain links TRBV13 to TRBJ2-1; no firm D call. CDR3 length: 13 residues. The V gene lost 7 bases and the J gene lost 0 bases, with 7 bases spanning the gap. Germline V gene data show CDR1 as PRHDT and CDR2 as FYEKMQ (reference sequence). The DNA of the CDR3 is TGTGCCAGCAAATATCTCTCCTACAATGAGCAGTTCTTC. Translating it yields CASKYLSYNEQFF.

J is TRBJ1-4 and V is TRBV7-2; possibly TRBD1 for D (6 bases). This CDR3 spans 14 amino acids. The germline CDR1 and CDR2 sequences are SGHTA and FQGNSA. Trimming shortened V by 5 bases and J by 8 bases, and 15 bases separated the two germline ends. CDR3 nucleotides: TGTGCCAGCAGCCGAGACGGGGGCTGGGAAAAACTGTTTTTT. Translation gives CASSRDGGWEKLFF.

The V gene is TRBV10-2, the J gene TRBJ1-3; D not certain. The V gene lost 6 bases and the J gene lost 4 bases, with 13 bases spanning the gap. This CDR3 contains 14 residues. From germline, CDR1 is WSHSY and CDR2 SAAADI. The CDR3 sequence is CASRAGGAGNTIYF. The CDR3 DNA follows: TGCGCCAGCAGGGCGGGCGGCGCCGGAAACACCATATATTTT.

This clone was seen ten or more times. J is TRBJ2-3 and V is TRBV4-2, with a tentative D call TRBD2 (5 bases). This CDR3 spans 16 amino acids. Trimming took off 4 bases at V and 2 bases at J, with 16 bases between the two ends. Germline V gene sequence: CDR1 LGHNA, CDR2 YNFKEQ. CDR3 sequence reads: CASSPSTTGITDTQYF. For the CDR3, the DNA is TGTGCCAGCAGCCCTTCCACAACGGGGATCACAGATACGCAGTATTTT.

The V and J genes are TRBV27 and TRBJ2-3, with 8 bases fitting TRBD1. V dropped 2 bases and J dropped 7; count of bases not matched to a gene: 5. The length of the CDR3 is 14 residues. CDR1 is MNHEY and CDR2 is SMNVEV in the germline V gene (reference sequence). The DNA of the CDR3 is TGTGCCAGCAGTTTAGGCTACAGGGGGTATACGCAGTATTTT. It specifies CASSLGYRGYTQYF.